The 21 T cell receptor beta chains below come from one sample, sequenced in a study of cytomegalovirus exposure and HLA in healthy donors (dated by TCRdb to 2016 to 2017). Receptors were amplified or captured by the immunoSEQ multiplex PCR assay. A mixture of 60 forward primers for TCR Vbeta segments and 13 reverse primers for TCR Jbeta segments was used in the multiplex PCR. Sourced from immuneACCESS, this table was stored by TCRdb with only in-frame sequences that have V and J called. A share of the clones is absent; for the studies checked, an unresolved V gene accounts for under half, and the remainder has no known explanation. Recorded for this sample are tens of thousands of clones; roughly 77% of them occurred a single time. The biggest ten clones account for roughly 2.2% of the sample. The sample consisted of PBMCs. The receptor source for this set is a man aged 35 to 55 in good health and CMV-seronegative.

This clone was seen a handful of times. The chain employs TRBV5-6 and TRBJ2-7, with D possibly being TRBD2 (7 bases). This CDR3 has 13 amino acids. Deletions cut 7 bases from V and 5 bases from J, with 16 bases between. CDR1 SGHDT and CDR2 YYEEEE come from the germline V gene. CDR3 region: CASAFWGGDEQYF. CDR3 bases: TGTGCCAGCGCATTTTGGGGGGGCGACGAGCAGTACTTC.

In this sample, this clone turned up a few times. The genes are TRBV13 and TRBJ2-1, with 10 bases identical to TRBD2. This CDR3 has 12 residues. Germline V gene sequence: CDR1 PRHDT, CDR2 FYEKMQ (reference sequence). The V segment lost 5 bases and the J segment 16 bases; nucleotides outside the gene matches: 8. Here the CDR3 DNA reads TGTGCCAGCAGCAAAGATCTAGCGGGAGTCTTCTTC. Its translation: CASSKDLAGVFF.

The V and J genes are TRBV5-1 and TRBJ2-3; TRBD1 matches 8 bases. The length of the CDR3 is 16 residues. Germline V gene sequence: CDR1 SGHRS, CDR2 YFSETQ. With V trimmed by 2 bases and J by 0 bases, 5 bases remained unmatched. CDR3 sequence reads: CASSFPTGESTDTQYF. CDR3 bases: TGCGCCAGCAGCTTCCCGACAGGGGAGAGCACAGATACGCAGTATTTT.

V gene TRBV5-1 combines with J gene TRBJ1-1; the match to TRBD1 covers 8 bases. Germline assignment: CDR1 SGHRS and CDR2 YFSETQ. V shed 3 bases, J shed 3 bases, and the junction held 7 bases outside the gene matches. The CDR3 has 15 amino acids. CDR3: CASSSDRVSDTEAFF. CDR3 sequence (DNA): TGCGCCAGCAGCTCGGACAGGGTGAGTGACACTGAAGCTTTCTTT. The complete variable domain, with remaining parts taken from reference TRBV5-1 and TRBJ1-1, reads KAGVTQTPRYLIKTRGQQVTLSCSPISGHRSVSWYQQTPGQGLQFLFEYFSETQRNKGNFPGRFSGRQFSNSRSEMNVSTLELGDSALYLCASSSDRVSDTEAFFGQGTRLTVV.

V and J are TRBV7-9 and TRBJ1-5, with D possibly matching TRBD1 (5 bases). The germline V and J ends were trimmed by 5 bases and 11 bases, with 13 bases remaining between them. Per the germline V gene, CDR1 is SEHNR and CDR2 is FQNEAQ (reference sequence). This CDR3 is built from 12 residues. CDR3 amino acids: CASSAPGGAQHF. As DNA, the CDR3 is TGTGCCAGCAGCGCCCCGGGGGGGGCCCAGCATTTT.

The gene calls are TRBV7-9 and TRBJ2-7; 11 bases match TRBD2. This CDR3 contains 15 residues. Germline-derived CDR1 and CDR2 are SEHNR and FQNEAQ (reference sequence). Unmatched junction bases numbered 7, after V lost 6 bases and J lost 3 bases. CDR3 bases: TGTGCCAGCAGTATGACTAGCGGGGACCTCTACGAGCAGTACTTC. The encoded protein is CASSMTSGDLYEQYF.

The J gene is TRBJ2-2, the V gene TRBV2, with 14 bases fitting TRBD2. CDR3 length: 16 residues. The junction had 8 bases not matched to a gene; V was cut back by 8 bases and J by 6 bases. Germline loops: CDR1 SNHLY, CDR2 FYNNEI. Here the CDR3 DNA reads TGTGCCAGCGCGGGACTAGCGGGAGTAGTGGCCGGGGAGCTGTTTTTT. Translating gives CASAGLAGVVAGELFF.

This clone was seen a few times. The chain is built from TRBV5-1 and TRBJ1-1; D unclear. CDR3 length equals 12 residues. Germline CDR1 is SGHRS and CDR2 is YFSETQ. V shed 4 bases and J shed 1 base, with 5 bases lying between them. The CDR3 DNA follows: TGCGCCAGCAGCGCGCAGAACACTGAAGCTTTCTTT. This translates into CASSAQNTEAFF.

This chain links TRBV5-1 with TRBJ2-7; a weak D match, TRBD1 (5 bases). In germline, CDR1 is SGHRS, CDR2 YFSETQ. Deletions cut 0 bases from V and 0 bases from J, with 7 bases between. CDR3 length: 14 residues. CDR3 protein: CASSLEGNSYEQYF. CDR3 coding DNA: TGCGCCAGCAGCTTGGAGGGGAACTCCTACGAGCAGTACTTC.

This clone was detected only once. The CDR3 here is CASSSQGDRGHQPQHF. The CDR3 bases are TGTGCCAGCAGCTCGCAAGGAGACAGGGGGCATCAGCCCCAGCATTTT. This chain joins TRBV5-4 and TRBJ1-5; 10 bases fit TRBD1. J gave up 5 bases and V 3 bases, and 8 bases lay outside the gene matches. The CDR3 contains 16 residues. Germline V gene sequence: CDR1 SGHNT, CDR2 YYREEE (reference sequence). Combining the CDR3 with reference TRBV5-4 and TRBJ1-5 gives the whole variable domain ETGVTQSPTHLIKTRGQQVTLRCSSQSGHNTVSWYQQALGQGPQFIFQYYREEENGRGNFPPRFSGLQFPNYSSELNVNALELDDSALYLCASSSQGDRGHQPQHFGDGTRLSIL.

CDR3 coding DNA: TGTGCCAGCAGTCTGGGACTAGTCGATGAGCAGTTCTTC. It specifies CASSLGLVDEQFF. The chain couples TRBV25-1 to TRBJ2-1; 8 bases match TRBD2. The CDR3 contains 13 residues. The germline V gene encodes CDR1 MGHDK and CDR2 SYGVNS. The trim removed 5 bases at V and 8 bases at J, leaving 5 bases unmatched.

This chain connects TRBV5-4 to TRBJ2-7, with 8 positions matching TRBD1. Germline lookup yields CDR1 SGHNT and CDR2 YYREEE (reference sequence). Trimming removed 0 bases from V and 4 bases from J; junction bases left unmatched: 6. The CDR3 runs 15 residues. The CDR3, as DNA: TGTGCCAGCAGCTTGGATCCAGGGGGCATTTACGAGCAGTACTTC. Translated: CASSLDPGGIYEQYF.

The chain uses TRBV7-9 and TRBJ2-1, with 8 bases that match TRBD1. Germline V gene sequence: CDR1 SEHNR, CDR2 FQNEAQ (reference sequence). This CDR3 is 14 amino acids long. V dropped 1 base and J dropped 6; count of bases not matched to a gene: 2. The CDR3 is CASSLGQGRNEQFF. The CDR3 region has the DNA TGTGCCAGCAGCTTAGGACAGGGGCGCAATGAGCAGTTCTTC.

This clone appeared a few times. The chain recombines TRBV6-6 with TRBJ1-1, with D unresolved. Trimming removed 7 bases at V and 2 bases at J, with 8 bases between. Germline CDR1 and CDR2: MNHNY and SVGAGI (reference sequence). The CDR3 sequence is 12 residues long. The CDR3 reads CASNRDNTEAFF. The CDR3 DNA reads as TGTGCCAGCAATCGGGATAACACTGAAGCTTTCTTT.

The chain joins TRBV28 to TRBJ2-1; no clear D. This CDR3 has 16 residues. Germline lookup yields CDR1 MDHEN and CDR2 SYDVKM. Between the trimmed V and J ends, which lost 2 bases and 5 bases, there was a span of 16 bases. CDR3 in DNA: TGTGCCAGCAGTTTACCCGGCGACTCCTTGCACAATGAGCAGTTCTTC. Amino acid sequence: CASSLPGDSLHNEQFF. Complete variable domain (other parts from reference TRBV28 and TRBJ2-1): DVKVTQSSRYLVKRTGEKVFLECVQDMDHENMFWYRQDPGLGLRLIYFSYDVKMKEKGDIPEGYSVSREKKERFSLILESASTNQTSMYLCASSLPGDSLHNEQFFGPGTRLTVL.

This chain uses TRBV6-4 with TRBJ2-6; possibly TRBD2 for D (5 bases). The CDR3 is 19 amino acids. Trimming shortened V by 0 bases and J by 0 bases, and 15 bases separated the two germline ends. Germline CDR1 MRHNA, CDR2 SNTAGT. CDR3 residues: CASSDSPAPGYSGANVLTF. CDR3 nucleotide sequence: TGTGCCAGCAGTGACTCCCCCGCACCGGGGTACTCTGGGGCCAACGTCCTGACTTTC.

This chain joins TRBV10-2 and TRBJ1-5; D is unresolved. This CDR3 spans 13 amino acids. Looked up from germline, CDR1 is WSHSY and CDR2 is SAAADI. The ends were cut back, 8 bases at V and 0 bases at J, with 8 bases in the middle. CDR3 protein: CASGLYSNQPQHF. CDR3 DNA sequence: TGCGCCAGCGGGCTATATAGCAATCAGCCCCAGCATTTT.

This rearrangement joins TRBV6-5 to TRBJ2-5, with TRBD1 identical over 7 bases. Germline assignment: CDR1 MNHEY and CDR2 SVGAGI. CDR3 length equals 13 residues. The J segment lost 4 bases and the V segment lost 7 bases, leaving 6 bases of the junction unmatched. CDR3 amino acids: CASTRDSGETQYF. The CDR3 DNA sequence: TGTGCCAGCACTCGGGACAGCGGAGAGACCCAGTACTTC.

The chain is built from TRBV2 and TRBJ1-4; 9 bases match TRBD1. The V gene end was trimmed by 3 bases and the J gene end by 4 bases; junction bases not matched to a gene: 3. The CDR3 is 15 residues long. Germline assignment: CDR1 SNHLY and CDR2 FYNNEI. CDR3 amino acids: CASSEGGQGNEKLFF. In DNA, the CDR3 is TGTGCCAGCAGTGAGGGGGGACAGGGTAATGAAAAACTGTTTTTT.

This chain joins TRBV6-1 and TRBJ1-1; D is unresolved. Trimming cost V 1 base and J 0 bases, with 12 bases left between them. This CDR3 spans 16 amino acids. Germline CDR1 and CDR2: MNHNS and SASEGT. The CDR3 here is CASSEVVEAMNTEAFF. The CDR3 DNA reads TGTGCCAGCAGTGAAGTTGTAGAAGCTATGAACACTGAAGCTTTCTTT.

The rearrangement joins TRBV30 to TRBJ1-2; 7 bases agree with TRBD1. This CDR3 is built from 15 residues. The J segment lost 6 bases and the V segment lost 1 base, leaving 11 bases of the junction unmatched. Germline assignment: CDR1 GTSNPN and CDR2 SVGIG (reference sequence). The CDR3 loop reads CAWSASGQAGNGYTF. The CDR3 bases are TGTGCCTGGAGTGCCTCAGGACAGGCCGGGAATGGCTACACCTTC.